The 7 T cell receptor beta chains listed next were all sequenced from one sample in a study of early stage breast cancer tumors. Here immunoSEQ multiplex PCR was the method, and the copy in TCRdb shows in-frame clones only, minus some. The table includes 50,000 or so clones, about 80% detected once. The sample taken for sequencing was blood. All receptors derive from a person aged 45-65 years with breast cancer.

This clone was counted once. This rearrangement joins TRBV7-9 to TRBJ2-7, with no clear D. The CDR3 totals 14 residues. V lost 5 bases and J lost 7, with 18 bases in between. Per germline, CDR1 SEHNR and CDR2 FQNEAQ (reference sequence). As DNA, the CDR3 is TGTGCCAGCAGCCCCTCAGAGGCTCCTTGGGAGCAGTACTTC. Its protein is CASSPSEAPWEQYF.

The chain employs TRBV7-2 and TRBJ1-4; D gene unclear. The V end was cut by 1 base, the J end by 7 bases, with 13 bases between. The CDR3 contains 15 residues. CDR1 SGHTA and CDR2 FQGNSA come from the germline V gene. DNA of the CDR3: TGTGCCAGCAGCTTAGGGGCTATAGGCGGTGAAAAACTGTTTTTT. Protein sequence: CASSLGAIGGEKLFF.

This rearrangement joins TRBV7-9 to TRBJ1-2; D is perhaps TRBD1 (5 bases). The germline gives CDR1 SEHNR, CDR2 FQNEAQ (reference sequence). The CDR3 has 15 amino acids. Trimming left V 1 base short and J 6 bases short, with 15 bases between. CDR3 sequence (DNA): TGTGCCAGCAGCTTAGGCGGCCAGGGCTCTCATGGCTACACCTTC. Protein sequence: CASSLGGQGSHGYTF.

The chain is built from TRBV7-3 and TRBJ2-3, with TRBD1 identical over 8 bases. The V gene end was trimmed by 5 bases and the J gene end by 1 base; junction bases not matched to a gene: 11. The CDR3 runs to 17 residues. Germline V gene sequence: CDR1 SGHTA, CDR2 FQGTGA. DNA for the CDR3: TGTGCCAGCAGCCCCCCGCGGTCAGGGGGCCGCACAGATACGCAGTATTTT. The encoded protein is CASSPPRSGGRTDTQYF.

The chain employs TRBV27 and TRBJ1-4; D perhaps matches TRBD1 (6 bases). CDR1 is MNHEY and CDR2 is SMNVEV in the germline V gene (reference sequence). V was cut by 5 bases and J by 7 bases, with 14 bases left in between. The CDR3 totals 14 residues. CDR3 amino acids: CASSLGGLPEKLFF. Here the CDR3 DNA reads TGTGCCAGCAGTCTTGGGGGGCTCCCTGAAAAACTGTTTTTT. The complete variable domain, with remaining parts taken from reference TRBV27 and TRBJ1-4, reads EAQVTQNPRYLITVTGKKLTVTCSQNMNHEYMSWYRQDPGLGLRQIYYSMNVEVTDKGDVPEGYKVSRKEKRNFPLILESPSPNQTSLYFCASSLGGLPEKLFFGSGTQLSVL.

The chain couples TRBV28 to TRBJ2-5, with 12 bases identical to TRBD1. Trimming at V came to 5 bases and at J to 6 bases, leaving 7 bases not matched to a gene. Germline V gene data show CDR1 as MDHEN and CDR2 as SYDVKM. This CDR3 spans 15 amino acids. CDR3 sequence: CASSAPGQGAKTQYF. The DNA for the CDR3 is TGTGCCAGCAGTGCCCCGGGACAGGGGGCGAAGACCCAGTACTTC.

The gene calls are TRBV4-2 and TRBJ2-3; 8 positions match TRBD2. Looked up from germline, CDR1 is LGHNA and CDR2 is YNFKEQ. The CDR3 is 17 amino acids. Trimming cost V 0 bases and J 6 bases; bases outside gene matches: 11. DNA for the CDR3: TGTGCCAGCAGCCAAGAAGCGATAGCGGGATCTTGGGATACGCAGTATTTT. Translated, it gives CASSQEAIAGSWDTQYF.